The rows below give T cell receptor beta chains drawn from one sample of a study of blood T cell repertoires in COVID-19. TCRdb's table, derived via immunoSEQ multiplex PCR, lists solely in-frame clones and lacks some. Seen here are about 120,000 clones, approximately 84% observed once, and the top ten hold 1.9%. Sequenced input: peripheral blood. The receptors come from a man in his 70s with acute or convalescent COVID-19. Both conserved end residues are trimmed from each CDR3. The order of the fields is D gene, clone size, V gene, J gene, CDR3 protein. The D gene is left open where the match is weak. Rows may omit the clone size; those that give it use once, few, many or a size class.

>NA|NA|TRBV28|TRBJ1-6
ASRSRVGSYNSPLH
>NA|once|TRBV19|TRBJ1-3
ASSGGGLLSGNTIY
>TRBD1|once|TRBV27|TRBJ2-4
ASAHDRENIQY
>NA|NA|TRBV19|TRBJ1-2
ASSIGQGNGGYT
>NA|NA|TRBV29-1|TRBJ1-1
SVSGNLNTEAF
>NA|NA|TRBV5-4|TRBJ1-3
ASSFGGRSTGNTIY
>NA|NA|TRBV2|TRBJ2-7
ASSSLVEQY
>NA|few|TRBV12-3/TRBV12-4|TRBJ1-1
ASRGGATEAF
>NA|NA|TRBV18|TRBJ2-2
ASSPPSSRESGELF
>TRBD1|NA|TRBV25-1|TRBJ1-3
ATRQGSGNTIY
>TRBD2|NA|TRBV18|TRBJ2-1
ASSRGLAGDEQF
>NA|NA|TRBV15|TRBJ1-4
ATSRGGTAAEKLF
>NA|NA|TRBV4-2|TRBJ2-5
ASSQDAREETQY
>NA|NA|TRBV5-6|TRBJ1-2
ASSGGDTPVYGYT
>NA|NA|TRBV6-5|TRBJ1-1
ASRHRGSTEAF
>NA|NA|TRBV7-2|TRBJ1-2
ASSLDRSRYGYT
>NA|NA|TRBV5-4|TRBJ2-1
ASSLGGSYNEQF
>NA|NA|TRBV28|TRBJ1-1
ASSRAGLTGHAF